The 2 T cell receptor beta chains below all came from one sample that was sequenced in a study of cytomegalovirus exposure and HLA in healthy donors. Primers for the PCR totalled 60 Vbeta and 13 Jbeta. Sequencing used immunoSEQ multiplex PCR; TCRdb keeps in-frame clones, though not all of them. The data contain 200,000 or so clones, 85% to 90% of them singletons. Sequencing was done on a sample of PBMCs. The receptors derive from a man between 25 and 39 years old in good health and CMV-seronegative.

The V gene is TRBV19, the J gene TRBJ2-3, with D tentatively TRBD1 (6 bases). Germline assignment: CDR1 LNHDA and CDR2 SQIVND (reference sequence). CDR3 size: 15 residues. V lost 4 bases, J lost 2 bases, and 13 bases lay in between. CDR3 sequence (DNA): TGTGCCAGTAGTACCACGGGACATAACACAGATACGCAGTATTTT. This translates into CASSTTGHNTDTQYF.

V is TRBV19 and J is TRBJ2-5, with a weak D call TRBD1 (6 bases). The DNA end favors TRBJ2-7, so the J call may be wrong. CDR1 is LNHDA, CDR2 SQIVND, per germline (reference sequence). The CDR3 runs to 14 residues. The CDR3 bases are TGTGCCAGTAGTATTCAGGGGAGCTCCTACGAGCAGTACTTC. It translates to CASSIQGSSYEQYF.